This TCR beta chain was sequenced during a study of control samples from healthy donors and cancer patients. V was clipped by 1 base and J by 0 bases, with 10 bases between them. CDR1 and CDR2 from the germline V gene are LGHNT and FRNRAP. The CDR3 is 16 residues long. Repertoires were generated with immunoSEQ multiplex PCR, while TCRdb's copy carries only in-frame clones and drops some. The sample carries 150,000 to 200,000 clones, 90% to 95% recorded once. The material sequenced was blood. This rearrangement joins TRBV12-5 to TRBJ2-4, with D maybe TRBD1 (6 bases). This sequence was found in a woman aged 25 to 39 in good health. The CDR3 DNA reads TGTGCTAGTGGTTTGGGGGACACCCTAGCCAAAAACATTCAGTACTTC. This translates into CASGLGDTLAKNIQYF.